This T cell receptor (beta chain) was identified in a study of blood T cell repertoires in COVID-19. Across the whole study: T cells, B-cell-depleted T cells, or PBMCs provided the cDNA or gDNA that served as material.

Authors' methods: Estimation of nucleated cell counts relied on the amplification of reference gene primers. Produced via immunoSEQ multiplex PCR; TCRdb's table is partial and in-frame only. D and trimming come from the DNA, and the V and J calls and clone size come from that table. The sample shows roughly 41,000 clones, about three quarters of them seen only once. Trimming removed 3 bases from V and 7 bases from J, with 10 bases in between. The CDR3 totals 14 residues. Looked up from germline, CDR1 is SGHAT and CDR2 is FQNNGV. The sequenced sample was peripheral blood. This clonotype was sampled from a man aged 65-85 years with COVID-19, enrolled during active disease. This chain links TRBV11-2 with TRBJ1-6; no clear D gene. The CDR3 loop is CASSFSVANSPLHF. The CDR3 nucleotides are TGTGCCAGCAGCTTCTCGGTCGCCAATTCACCCCTCCACTTT.